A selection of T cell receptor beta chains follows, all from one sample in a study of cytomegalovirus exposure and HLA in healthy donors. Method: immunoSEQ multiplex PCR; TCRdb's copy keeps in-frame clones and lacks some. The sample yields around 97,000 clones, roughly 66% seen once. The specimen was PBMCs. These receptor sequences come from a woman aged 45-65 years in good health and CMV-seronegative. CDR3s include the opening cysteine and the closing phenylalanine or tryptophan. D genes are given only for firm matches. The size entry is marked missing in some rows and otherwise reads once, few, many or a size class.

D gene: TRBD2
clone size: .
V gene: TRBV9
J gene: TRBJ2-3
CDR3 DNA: TGTGCCAGCAGCAAAACTAGCGGGAGGGCAGATACGCAGTATTTT
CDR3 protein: CASSKTSGRADTQYF

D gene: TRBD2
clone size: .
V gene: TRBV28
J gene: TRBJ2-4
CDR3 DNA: TGTGCCAGCAGTCGACTAGCGGGAGAACTAAACATTCAGTACTTC
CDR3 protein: CASSRLAGELNIQYF

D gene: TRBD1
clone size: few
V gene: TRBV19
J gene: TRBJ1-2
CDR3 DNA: TGTGCCAGTAGTATTTTGACAGGGAGCTATGGCTACACCTTC
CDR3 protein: CASSILTGSYGYTF

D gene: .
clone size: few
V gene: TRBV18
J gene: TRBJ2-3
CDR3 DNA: TGTGCCAGCTCTTCTACAGCCCGGTCTAGCACAGATACGCAGTATTTT
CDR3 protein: CASSSTARSSTDTQYF

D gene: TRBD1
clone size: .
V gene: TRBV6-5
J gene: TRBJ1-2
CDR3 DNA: TGTGCCAGCAGCGGATGGACAGGGTATGGCTACACCTTC
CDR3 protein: CASSGWTGYGYTF

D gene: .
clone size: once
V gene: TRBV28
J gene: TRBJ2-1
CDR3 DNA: TGTGCCAGCAACCAAATCCGGAATGAGCAGTTCTTC
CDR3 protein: CASNQIRNEQFF

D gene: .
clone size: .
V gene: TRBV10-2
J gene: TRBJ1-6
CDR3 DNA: TGCGCCAGCAGTGATGTTGGGAGCTCCTATAATTCACCCCTCCACTTT
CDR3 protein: CASSDVGSSYNSPLHF

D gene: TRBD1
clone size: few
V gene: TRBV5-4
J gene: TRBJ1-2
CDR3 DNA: TGTGCCAGCAGCTTGCCATCAACAGGGGGTTATGGCTACACCTTC
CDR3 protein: CASSLPSTGGYGYTF

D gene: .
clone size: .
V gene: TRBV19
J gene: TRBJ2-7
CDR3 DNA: TGTGCCAGTAGTACCCGACACGTGCCAAGAGAGCAGTACTTC
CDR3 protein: CASSTRHVPREQYF

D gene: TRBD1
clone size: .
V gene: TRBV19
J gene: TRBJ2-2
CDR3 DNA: TGTGCCAGTAGTCAGGACAGGGAGACCGGGGAGCTGTTTTTT
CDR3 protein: CASSQDRETGELFF

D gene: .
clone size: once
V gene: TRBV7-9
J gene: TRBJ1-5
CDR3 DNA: TGTGCCAGCAGCGATTCTAGACAGTATAGCAATCAGCCCCAGCATTTT
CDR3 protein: CASSDSRQYSNQPQHF

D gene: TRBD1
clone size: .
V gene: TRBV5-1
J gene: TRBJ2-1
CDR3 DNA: TGCGCCAGCAGCTTGGTCTACAGGGGTGAGCAGTTCTTC
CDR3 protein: CASSLVYRGEQFF

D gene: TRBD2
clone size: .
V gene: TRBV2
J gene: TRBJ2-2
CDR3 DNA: TGTGCCAGCAGAAAATTCGGGACTAGCCCCGGGGAGCTGTTTTTT
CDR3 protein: CASRKFGTSPGELFF

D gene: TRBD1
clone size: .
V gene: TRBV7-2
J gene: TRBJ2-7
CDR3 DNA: TGTGCCAGCAGCACGGCCTCGACAGGGGGCTACGAGCAGTACTTC
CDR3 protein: CASSTASTGGYEQYF

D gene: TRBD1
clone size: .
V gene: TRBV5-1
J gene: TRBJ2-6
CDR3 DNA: TGCGCCAGCAGCTTGGCCCCCGGGACAGGGGGCGCTGGGGCCAACGTCCTGACTTTC
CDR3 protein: CASSLAPGTGGAGANVLTF

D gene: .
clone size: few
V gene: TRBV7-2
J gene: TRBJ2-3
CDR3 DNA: TGTGCCAGCAGCTTAGCGATAGCGGACACAGATACGCAGTATTTT
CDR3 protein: CASSLAIADTDTQYF

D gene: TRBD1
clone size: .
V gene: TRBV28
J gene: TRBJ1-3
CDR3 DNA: TGTGCCAGCAGTCACGGGACAGGAGATGGAAACACCATATATTTT
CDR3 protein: CASSHGTGDGNTIYF

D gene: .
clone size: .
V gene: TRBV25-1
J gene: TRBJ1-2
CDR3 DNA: TGTGCCAGCAGCCCGCCGGGAGGTAACTATGGCTACACCTTC
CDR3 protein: CASSPPGGNYGYTF

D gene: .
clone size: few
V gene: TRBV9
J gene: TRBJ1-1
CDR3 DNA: TGTGCCAGCAGCCCGACAGCGAACACTGAAGCTTTCTTT
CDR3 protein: CASSPTANTEAFF

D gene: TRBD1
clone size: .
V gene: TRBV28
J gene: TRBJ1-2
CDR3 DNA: TGTGCCAGCAGTTCCTTAAGGACAGGGGCGAAAGGCTACACCTTC
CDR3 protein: CASSSLRTGAKGYTF

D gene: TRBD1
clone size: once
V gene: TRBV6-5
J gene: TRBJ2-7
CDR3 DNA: TGTGCCACTAACCGACAGGGGGTATCCTACGAGCAGTACTTC
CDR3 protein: CATNRQGVSYEQYF

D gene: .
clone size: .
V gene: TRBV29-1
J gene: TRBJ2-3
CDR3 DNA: TGCAGCGTTGTTGGGGCCTTGACAGATACGCAGTATTTT
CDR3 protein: CSVVGALTDTQYF

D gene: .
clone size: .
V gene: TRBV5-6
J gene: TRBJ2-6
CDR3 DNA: TGTGCCAGCAGCCAACCCGGTGTCTCTGGGGCCAACGTCCTGACTTTC
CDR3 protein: CASSQPGVSGANVLTF

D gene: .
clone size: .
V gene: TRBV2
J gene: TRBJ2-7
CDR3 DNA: TGTGCCACCCGGCGGAGGGGTGGCTACGAGCAGTACTTC
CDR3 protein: CATRRRGGYEQYF

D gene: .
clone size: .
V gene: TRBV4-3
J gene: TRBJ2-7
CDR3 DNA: TGCGCCAGCAGCCAAGGAGCGACGAGCTACGAGCAGTACTTC
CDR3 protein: CASSQGATSYEQYF

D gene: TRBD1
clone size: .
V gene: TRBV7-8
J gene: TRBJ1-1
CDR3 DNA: TGTGCCAGCAGCTTCGACAGGGGGCCCACTGAAGCTTTCTTT
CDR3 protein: CASSFDRGPTEAFF

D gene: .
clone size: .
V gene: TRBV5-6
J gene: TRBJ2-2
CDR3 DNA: TGTGCCAGCAGCCCGACGGGAATCGGGGAGCTGTTTTTT
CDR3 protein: CASSPTGIGELFF

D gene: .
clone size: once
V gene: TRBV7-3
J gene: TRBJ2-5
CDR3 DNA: TGTGCCAGCAGCCCGCGACAGTCCAGTGTGGAGACCCAGTACTTC
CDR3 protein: CASSPRQSSVETQYF

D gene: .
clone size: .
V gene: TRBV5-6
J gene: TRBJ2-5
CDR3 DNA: TGTGCCAGCAGCTCCTCTCCAGAGACCCAGTACTTC
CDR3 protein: CASSSSPETQYF

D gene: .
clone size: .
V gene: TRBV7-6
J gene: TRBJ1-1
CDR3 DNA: TGTGCCAGCAGCTTATATGGGGGCGGACCCCACCTGAACACTGAAGCTTTCTTT
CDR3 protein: CASSLYGGGPHLNTEAFF

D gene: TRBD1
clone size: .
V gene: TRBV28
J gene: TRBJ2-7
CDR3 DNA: TGTGCCAGCACGACAGGGGTCTACGAGCAGTACTTC
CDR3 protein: CASTTGVYEQYF

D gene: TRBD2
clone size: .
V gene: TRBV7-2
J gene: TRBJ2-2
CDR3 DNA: TGTGCCAGCAGCTTTGCATCCGGGAGGGAACCCGGGGAGCTGTTTTTT
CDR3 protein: CASSFASGREPGELFF

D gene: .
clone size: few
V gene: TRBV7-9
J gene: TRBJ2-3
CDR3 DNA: TGTGCCAGCAGCCGACAACGCCCGATGGATACGCAGTATTTT
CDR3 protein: CASSRQRPMDTQYF

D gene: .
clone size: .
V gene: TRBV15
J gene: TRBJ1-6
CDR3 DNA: TGTGCCACCAGCGCCACTCGGGGGAGTAGTGGTTCACCCCTCCACTTT
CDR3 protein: CATSATRGSSGSPLHF

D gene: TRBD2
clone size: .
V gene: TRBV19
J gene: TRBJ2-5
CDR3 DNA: TGTGCCAGTAGTATAACGGGAGGGCTTCGAGAGACCCAGTACTTC
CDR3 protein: CASSITGGLRETQYF

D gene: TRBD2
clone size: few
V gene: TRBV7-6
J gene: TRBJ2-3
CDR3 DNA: TGTGCCAGCAGGGTTACCGGGACTAGCGGCACAGATACGCAGTATTTT
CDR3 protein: CASRVTGTSGTDTQYF

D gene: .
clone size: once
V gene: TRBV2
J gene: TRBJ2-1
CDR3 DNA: TGTGCCAGTACAGCAAGGGGGGGTTCGTCCTACAATGAGCAGTTCTTC
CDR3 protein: CASTARGGSSYNEQFF

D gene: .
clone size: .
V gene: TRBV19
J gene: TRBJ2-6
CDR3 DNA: TGTGCCAGTAGTGCCGTATCTCGGGGCTCTGGGGCCAACGTCCTGACTTTC
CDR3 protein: CASSAVSRGSGANVLTF

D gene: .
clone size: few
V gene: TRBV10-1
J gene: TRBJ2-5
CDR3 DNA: TGCGCCAGCAGTACCACAGGGCTTGAAGAGACCCAGTACTTC
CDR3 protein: CASSTTGLEETQYF

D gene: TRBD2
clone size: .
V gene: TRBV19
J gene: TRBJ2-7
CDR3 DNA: TGTGCCAGTAGTTGGACTAGCGGCTACGAGCAGTACTTC
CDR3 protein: CASSWTSGYEQYF

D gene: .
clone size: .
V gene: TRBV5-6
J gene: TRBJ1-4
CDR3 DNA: TGTGCCAGCAGCTTGGCCGGGCGAGGGGAAAAACTGTTTTTT
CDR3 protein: CASSLAGRGEKLFF

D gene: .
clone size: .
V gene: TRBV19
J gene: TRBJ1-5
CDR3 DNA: TGTGCCAGTATGCCCGGGGGAATTCTTGGGAGCAATCAGCCCCAGCATTTT
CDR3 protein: CASMPGGILGSNQPQHF

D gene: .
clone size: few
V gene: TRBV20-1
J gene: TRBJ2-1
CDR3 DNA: TGCAGTCCCCGGGGTGGCGATGAGCAGTTCTTC
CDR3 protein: CSPRGGDEQFF

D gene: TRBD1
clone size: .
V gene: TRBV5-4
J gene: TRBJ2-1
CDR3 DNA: TGTGCCAGCAGCTTGGGCCGGGACAGGGGGGGTGAGCAGTTCTTC
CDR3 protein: CASSLGRDRGGEQFF

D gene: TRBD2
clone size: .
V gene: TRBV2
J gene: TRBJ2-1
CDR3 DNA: TGTGCCAGCAAGACCCCCAGCGGGGGGTCCTATGAGCAGTTCTTC
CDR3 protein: CASKTPSGGSYEQFF

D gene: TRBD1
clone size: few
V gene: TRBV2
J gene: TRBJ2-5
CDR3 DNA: TGTGCCAGCCGACAGGGGCAAGAGACCCAGTACTTC
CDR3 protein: CASRQGQETQYF

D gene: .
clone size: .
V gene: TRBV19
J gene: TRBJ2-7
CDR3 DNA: TGTGCCAGTAGCTCGGACTTAACCTACGAGCAGTACTTC
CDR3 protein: CASSSDLTYEQYF

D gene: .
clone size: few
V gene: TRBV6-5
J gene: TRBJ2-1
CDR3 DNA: TGTGCCAGCAGCCACGCGGGTGAGCAGTTCTTC
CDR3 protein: CASSHAGEQFF

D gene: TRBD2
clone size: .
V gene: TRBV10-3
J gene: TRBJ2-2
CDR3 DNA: TGTGCCATCAAGTCGACTAGCGGGAGTACCGGGGAGCTGTTTTTT
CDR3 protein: CAIKSTSGSTGELFF

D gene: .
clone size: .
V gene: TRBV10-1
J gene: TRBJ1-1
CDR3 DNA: TGCGCCAGCAGTGCCAGCACTGAAGCTTTCTTT
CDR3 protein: CASSASTEAFF

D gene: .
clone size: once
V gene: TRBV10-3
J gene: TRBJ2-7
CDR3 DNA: TGTGCCATCGCCGATGTGCGGGAAACCTACGAGCAGTACTTC
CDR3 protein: CAIADVRETYEQYF

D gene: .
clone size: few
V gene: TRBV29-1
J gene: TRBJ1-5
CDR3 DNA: TGCAGCGTTGTAGAGGGCCCGAGTCAGCCCCAGCATTTT
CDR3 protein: CSVVEGPSQPQHF

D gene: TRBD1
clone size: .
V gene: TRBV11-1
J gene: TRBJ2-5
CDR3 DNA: TGTGCCAGCAGCTTAGTCCCGACAGGGGGTCAAGAGACCCAGTACTTC
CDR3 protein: CASSLVPTGGQETQYF

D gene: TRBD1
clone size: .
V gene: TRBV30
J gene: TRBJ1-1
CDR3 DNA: TGTGCCTGGAGTGTAAGAGCAGGGGGGATAAGTAGCGAAGCTTTCTTT
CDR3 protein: CAWSVRAGGISSEAFF

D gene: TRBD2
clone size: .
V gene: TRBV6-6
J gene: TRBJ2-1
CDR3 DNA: TGTGCCAGCAGTCCCACTAGCGATGAGCAGTTCTTC
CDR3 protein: CASSPTSDEQFF

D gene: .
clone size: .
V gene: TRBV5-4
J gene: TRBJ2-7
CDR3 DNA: TGTGCCAGCATCGGGCTGGTTGGGGGGAATACCTACGAGCAGTACTTC
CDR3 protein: CASIGLVGGNTYEQYF

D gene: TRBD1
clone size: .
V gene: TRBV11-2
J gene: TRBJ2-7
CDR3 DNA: TGTGCCAGCAGCTTAGGCTGGACAGGGGATGTTTACGAGCAGTACTTC
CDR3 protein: CASSLGWTGDVYEQYF

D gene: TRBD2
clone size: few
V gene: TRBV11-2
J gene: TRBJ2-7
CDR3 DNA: TGTGCCAGCAGCTTCGGGGAGGGCGGGGGGTCCTACGAGCAGTACTTC
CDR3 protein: CASSFGEGGGSYEQYF

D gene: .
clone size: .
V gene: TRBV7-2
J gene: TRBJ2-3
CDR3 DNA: TGTGCCAGCAGCCCTAGCCCAGCATCAGATACGCAGTATTTT
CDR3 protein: CASSPSPASDTQYF

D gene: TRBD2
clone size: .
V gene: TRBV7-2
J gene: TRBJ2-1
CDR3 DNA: TGTGCCAGCAGCTTAGTACCGTGGGCTAGCGGGAGAACCAATGAGCAGTTCTTC
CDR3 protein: CASSLVPWASGRTNEQFF